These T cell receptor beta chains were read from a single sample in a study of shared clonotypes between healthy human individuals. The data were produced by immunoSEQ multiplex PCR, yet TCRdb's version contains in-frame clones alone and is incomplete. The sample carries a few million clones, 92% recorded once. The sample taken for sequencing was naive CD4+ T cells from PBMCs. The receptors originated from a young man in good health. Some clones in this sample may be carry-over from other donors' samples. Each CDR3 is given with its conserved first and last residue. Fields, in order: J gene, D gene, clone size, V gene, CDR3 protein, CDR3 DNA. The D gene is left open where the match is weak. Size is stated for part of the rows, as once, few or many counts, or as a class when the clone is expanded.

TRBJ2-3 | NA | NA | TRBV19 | CASSPLRWAKSTDTQYF | TGTGCCAGTAGTCCCCTCCGGTGGGCTAAAAGCACAGATACGCAGTATTTT
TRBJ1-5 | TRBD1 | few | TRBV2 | CASSGPDRGQPQHF | TGTGCCAGCAGTGGCCCCGACAGGGGACAGCCCCAGCATTTT
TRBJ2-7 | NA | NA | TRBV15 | CATSRDMGPYEQYF | TGTGCCACCAGCAGAGACATGGGGCCCTACGAGCAGTACTTC
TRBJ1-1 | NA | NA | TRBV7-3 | CASSLNRQDQAFF | TGTGCCAGCAGCTTAAACCGGCAGGACCAAGCTTTCTTT
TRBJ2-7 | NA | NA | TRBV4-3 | CASSQELQGGEQYF | TGCGCCAGCAGCCAAGAGTTGCAGGGCGGCGAGCAGTACTTC
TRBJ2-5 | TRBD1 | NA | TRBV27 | CASSKGAQETQYF | TGTGCCAGCAGTAAGGGGGCCCAAGAGACCCAGTACTTC
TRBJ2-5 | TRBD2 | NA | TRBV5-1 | CASSLVGGRQETQYF | TGCGCCAGCAGCTTGGTGGGCGGGAGACAAGAGACCCAGTACTTC
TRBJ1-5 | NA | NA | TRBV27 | CASSLSGARQPQHF | TGTGCCAGCAGTTTATCGGGGGCGCGACAGCCCCAGCATTTT
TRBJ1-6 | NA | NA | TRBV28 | CASSLSGSGTLTSPLHF | TGTGCCAGCAGTTTATCGGGGAGCGGGACACTAACTTCACCCCTCCACTTT
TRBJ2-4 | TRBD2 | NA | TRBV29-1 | CSVGASGPQGIQYF | TGCAGCGTTGGGGCTAGCGGTCCGCAGGGCATTCAGTACTTC
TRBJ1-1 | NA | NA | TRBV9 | CASSPDSGRKNTEAFF | TGTGCCAGCAGCCCGGACAGTGGAAGGAAAAACACTGAAGCTTTCTTT
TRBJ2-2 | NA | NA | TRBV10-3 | CAISAGATGELFF | TGTGCCATCAGTGCAGGGGCCACCGGGGAGCTGTTTTTT
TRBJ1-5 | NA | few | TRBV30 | CAWSVLNQPQHF | TGTGCCTGGAGTGTACTTAATCAGCCCCAGCATTTT
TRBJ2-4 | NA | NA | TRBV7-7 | CASSSRAGLFAKNIQYF | TGTGCCAGCAGCTCCCGGGCAGGATTGTTTGCCAAAAACATTCAGTACTTC
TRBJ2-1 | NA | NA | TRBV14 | CASSQDLGGRAARFF | TGTGCCAGCAGCCAAGATCTGGGGGGACGGGCGGCTCGATTCTTC
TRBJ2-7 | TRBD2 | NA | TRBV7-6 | CASSWTSGSYEQYF | TGTGCCAGCAGCTGGACTAGCGGTTCCTACGAGCAGTACTTC
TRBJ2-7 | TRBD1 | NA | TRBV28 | CASSSPGTGLYEQYF | TGTGCCAGCAGTTCTCCCGGGACAGGACTCTACGAGCAGTACTTC
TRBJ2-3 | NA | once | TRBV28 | CASSFESRTDTQYF | TGTGCCAGCAGTTTTGAAAGCCGCACAGATACGCAGTATTTT
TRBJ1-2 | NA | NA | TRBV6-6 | CASSNPPSYGYTF | TGTGCCAGCAGTAACCCCCCGTCCTATGGCTACACCTTC
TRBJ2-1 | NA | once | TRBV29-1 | CSVEGGRRGPYNEQFF | TGCAGCGTTGAAGGGGGGAGAAGGGGCCCCTACAATGAGCAGTTCTTC
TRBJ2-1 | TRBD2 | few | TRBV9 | CASSVTSGSSYNEQFF | TGTGCCAGCAGCGTAACTAGCGGGAGCTCCTACAATGAGCAGTTCTTC
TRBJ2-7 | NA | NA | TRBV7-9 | CASSHPGHFSYEQYF | TGTGCCAGCAGCCACCCGGGACATTTCTCCTACGAGCAGTACTTC
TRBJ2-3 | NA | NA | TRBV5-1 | CASSPGTADGYGDTQYF | TGCGCCAGCAGCCCGGGGACTGCGGATGGGTATGGGGATACGCAGTATTTT
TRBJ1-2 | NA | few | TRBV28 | CATRLGGIYGYTF | TGTGCCACCAGACTGGGGGGGATCTATGGCTACACCTTC
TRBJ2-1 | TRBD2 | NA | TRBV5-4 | CASSATSGTYNEQFF | TGTGCCAGCAGCGCGACTAGCGGAACCTACAATGAGCAGTTCTTC
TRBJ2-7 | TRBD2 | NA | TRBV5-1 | CASSLGGLAGRDYEQYF | TGCGCCAGCAGCTTGGGTGGACTAGCGGGTAGAGACTACGAGCAGTACTTC
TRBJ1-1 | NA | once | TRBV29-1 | CSVVRGRNTEAFF | TGCAGCGTTGTCCGGGGGAGGAACACTGAAGCTTTCTTT
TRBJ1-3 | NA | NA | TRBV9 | CASSAHFGDSGNTIYF | TGTGCCAGCAGCGCCCACTTCGGGGACTCTGGAAACACCATATATTTT
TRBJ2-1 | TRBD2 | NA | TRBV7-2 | CASSQLAGGPYNEQFF | TGTGCCAGCAGCCAACTAGCGGGAGGCCCCTACAATGAGCAGTTCTTC
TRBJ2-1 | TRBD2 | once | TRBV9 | CASSVSGSRPYNEQFF | TGTGCCAGCAGCGTAAGCGGGAGTAGGCCCTACAATGAGCAGTTCTTC
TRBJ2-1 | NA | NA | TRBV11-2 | CASSRGGSGDEQFF | TGTGCCAGCAGCCGCGGAGGGAGCGGCGATGAGCAGTTCTTC
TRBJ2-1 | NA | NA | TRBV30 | CAWSVLELEFF | TGTGCCTGGAGTGTACTCGAGTTGGAGTTCTTC
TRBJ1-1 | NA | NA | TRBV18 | CASSLKNTEAFF | TGTGCCAGCTCCCTTAAGAACACTGAAGCTTTCTTT
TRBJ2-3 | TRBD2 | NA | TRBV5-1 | CASSSRSAGGRNTQYF | TGCGCCAGCAGCTCTAGGTCGGCGGGAGGCCGGAATACGCAGTATTTT
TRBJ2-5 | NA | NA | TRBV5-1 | CASSLGPGQETQYF | TGCGCCAGCAGCTTGGGTCCAGGTCAAGAGACCCAGTACTTC
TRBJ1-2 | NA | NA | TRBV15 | CATSTETGGYGYTF | TGTGCCACCAGCACGGAGACCGGGGGCTATGGCTACACCTTC
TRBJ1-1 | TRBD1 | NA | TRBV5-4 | CASSSGQLLNTEAFF | TGTGCCAGCAGCTCGGGACAGTTGCTGAACACTGAAGCTTTCTTT
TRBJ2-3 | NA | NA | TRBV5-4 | CASSSVVSDTQYF | TGTGCCAGCAGCTCCGTAGTATCTGATACGCAGTATTTT
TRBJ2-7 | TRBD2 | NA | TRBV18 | CASSSVAGAAYEQYF | TGTGCCAGCTCCTCCGTAGCGGGAGCTGCTTACGAGCAGTACTTC
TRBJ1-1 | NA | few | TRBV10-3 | CAISEAGMNTEAFF | TGTGCCATCAGTGAGGCAGGGATGAACACTGAAGCTTTCTTT
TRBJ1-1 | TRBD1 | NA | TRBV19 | CASKTGGTEAFF | TGTGCCAGCAAGACAGGGGGGACTGAAGCTTTCTTT
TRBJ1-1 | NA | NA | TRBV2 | CASSEATVGTEAFF | TGTGCCAGCAGTGAAGCTACGGTTGGCACTGAAGCTTTCTTT
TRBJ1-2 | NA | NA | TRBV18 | CASSPLRGYFGDGYTF | NA
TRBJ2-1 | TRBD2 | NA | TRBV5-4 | CASSIRLARDTYNEQFF | TGTGCCAGCAGCATTAGACTAGCGCGAGACACCTACAATGAGCAGTTCTTC
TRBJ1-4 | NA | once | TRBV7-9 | CASSPDPNNEKLFF | TGTGCCAGCAGCCCAGACCCTAATAATGAAAAACTGTTTTTT
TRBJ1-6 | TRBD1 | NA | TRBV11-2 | CASSSYRDRDSPLHF | TGTGCCAGCAGCTCATACCGGGACAGGGACTCACCCCTCCACTTT
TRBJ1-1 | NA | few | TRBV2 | CASRGETDTEAFF | TGTGCCAGCAGAGGGGAAACAGACACTGAAGCTTTCTTT
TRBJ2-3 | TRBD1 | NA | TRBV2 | CASSEDRGTDTQYF | TGTGCCAGCAGTGAAGACAGGGGGACAGATACGCAGTATTTT
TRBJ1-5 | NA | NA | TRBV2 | CASSASGGDQPQHF | TGTGCCAGCAGCGCCAGCGGGGGGGATCAGCCCCAGCATTTT
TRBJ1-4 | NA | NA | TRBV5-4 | CASSLGAFRTDNEKLFF | TGTGCCAGCAGCCTTGGGGCCTTCAGGACGGATAATGAAAAACTGTTTTTT
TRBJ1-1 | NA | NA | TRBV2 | CASSEGGRGTEAFF | TGTGCCAGCAGTGAAGGGGGACGTGGCACTGAAGCTTTCTTT
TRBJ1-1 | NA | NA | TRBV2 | CASRRFVGSEAFF | TGTGCCAGCAGACGGTTCGTTGGTTCTGAAGCTTTCTTT
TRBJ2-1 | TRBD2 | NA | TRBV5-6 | CASSLVAAGGNEQFF | TGTGCCAGCAGCTTGGTCGCAGCGGGAGGAAATGAGCAGTTCTTC
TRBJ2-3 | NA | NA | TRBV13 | CASSFPILTDTQYF | TGTGCCAGCAGCTTCCCAATTCTCACAGATACGCAGTATTTT
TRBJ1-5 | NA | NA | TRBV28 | CASSLGPGKSGQPQHF | TGTGCCAGCAGTTTAGGGCCAGGGAAGTCCGGTCAGCCCCAGCATTTT